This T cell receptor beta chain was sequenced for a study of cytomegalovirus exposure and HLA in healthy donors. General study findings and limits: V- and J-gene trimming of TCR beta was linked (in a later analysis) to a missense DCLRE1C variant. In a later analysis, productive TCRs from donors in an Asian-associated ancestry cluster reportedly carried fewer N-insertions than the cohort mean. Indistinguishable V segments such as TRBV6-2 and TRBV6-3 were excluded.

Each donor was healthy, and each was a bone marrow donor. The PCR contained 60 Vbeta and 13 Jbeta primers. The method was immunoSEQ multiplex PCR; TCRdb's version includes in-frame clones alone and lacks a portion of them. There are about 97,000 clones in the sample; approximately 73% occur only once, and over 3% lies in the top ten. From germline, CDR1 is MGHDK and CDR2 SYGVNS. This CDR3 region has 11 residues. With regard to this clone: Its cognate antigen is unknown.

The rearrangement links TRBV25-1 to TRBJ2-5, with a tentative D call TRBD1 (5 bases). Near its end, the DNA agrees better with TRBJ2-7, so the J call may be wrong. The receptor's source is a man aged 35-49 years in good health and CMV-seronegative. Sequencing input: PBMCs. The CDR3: CASSQGYEQYF. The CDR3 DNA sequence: TGTGCCAGCAGTCAGGGTTACGAGCAGTACTTC.